The next 20 T cell receptor beta chains were all read from a single sample in a study of T-cell memory formation after mild COVID-19. One entry per CDR3 protein, called by TCRdb with MiXCR from the 5' RACE reads. The sample yields 550,000 to 700,000 distinct CDR3 sequences, roughly 18% seen once. The sequenced sample was PBMCs or a T cell subset sorted from them (not recorded which). These receptors were obtained from an adult woman who had mild COVID-19 (a few samples of this study predate the infection). Cell type and time point are not known.

The DNA for the CDR3 is TGCAGCGTTGGAATTAGCCTTACCCTAAACTACGAGCAGTACTTC. It specifies CSVGISLTLNYEQYF. V is TRBV29-1 and J is TRBJ2-7; D gene ambiguous. Trimming left V 4 bases short and J 3 bases short, with 19 bases between. The germline V gene encodes CDR1 SQVTM and CDR2 ANQGSEA. The CDR3 covers 15 residues.

The J gene is TRBJ2-7, the V gene TRBV7-9; D call uncertain. The germline V gene has CDR1 SEHNR and CDR2 FQNEAQ (reference sequence). V lost 4 bases, J lost 1 base, and 17 bases lay in between. This CDR3 is built from 16 residues. The CDR3 protein is CASSSKGLSVSYEQYF. As DNA, the CDR3 is TGTGCCAGCAGCTCAAAAGGATTATCGGTATCCTACGAGCAGTACTTC.

The rearrangement uses TRBV20-1 and TRBJ2-1, with TRBD1 identical over 7 bases. V shed 1 base and J 0 bases; nucleotides not matched to a gene: 3. The CDR3 covers 15 residues. The germline CDR1 and CDR2 sequences are DFQATT and SNEGSKA (reference sequence). CDR3 DNA sequence: TGCAGTGCTAGAGTACCAGGGGGCTCCTACAATGAGCAGTTCTTC. Translation: CSARVPGGSYNEQFF.

This clonotype was recorded many times. This rearrangement joins TRBV12-3 or TRBV12-4 to TRBJ1-2; D possibly corresponds to TRBD1 (5 bases). The CDR3 loop spans 13 amino acids. Trimming shortened V by 6 bases and J by 4 bases, and 12 bases separated the two germline ends. In DNA form, the CDR3 reads TGTGCCAGCAGCTCGTCCGGGGGCTATGGCTACACCTTC. Translated, it gives CASSSSGGYGYTF.

On this clonotype itself: An end of the junction differs from the germline gene, which may be a read error. This chain uses TRBV5-1 with TRBJ1-5, with 7 bases matching TRBD1. The CDR3 is made up of 15 amino acids. CDR1 is SGHRS and CDR2 is YFSETQ in the germline V gene. The CDR3 reads CASSERGLQEQPKHF. CDR3 nucleotides: TGCGCCAGCAGCGAGAGGGGGCTACAGGAACAGCCCAAGCATTTT. Combining the CDR3 with reference TRBV5-1 and TRBJ1-5 gives the whole variable domain KAGVTQTPRYLIKTRGQQVTLSCSPISGHRSVSWYQQTPGQGLQFLFEYFSETQRNKGNFPGRFSGRQFSNSRSEMNVSTLELGDSALYLCASSERGLQEQPKHFGDGTRLSIL.

Only a few counts were recorded for this clonotype. This chain connects TRBV6-1 to TRBJ2-7, with 12 bases fitting TRBD1. The germline CDR1 and CDR2 sequences are MNHNS and SASEGT. V lost 2 bases to trimming and J lost 3 bases; unmatched junction nucleotides: 2. This CDR3 is 15 amino acids long. In DNA form, the CDR3 reads TGTGCCAGCAGTGAACGGGACAGGGGGCTCTACGAGCAGTACTTC. Protein sequence: CASSERDRGLYEQYF.

The CDR3 region has the DNA TGTGCCACCAGTGATCCCCGAACTAGCGGGAGTCCCCACGAGCAGTACTTC. This codes for CATSDPRTSGSPHEQYF. The chain joins TRBV24-1 to TRBJ2-7; 11 bases are a match to TRBD2. CDR1 is KGHDR, CDR2 SFDVKD, per germline. V shed 3 bases and J 5 bases; nucleotides not matched to a gene: 11. This CDR3 has 17 residues.

There are many counts of this clonotype. In DNA, the CDR3 is TGTGCCATACTCTTAGCGGGAGGGCTCAAAGAGACCCAGTACTTC. Protein sequence: CAILLAGGLKETQYF. This sequence joins TRBV6-6 and TRBJ2-5; 11 nucleotides align to TRBD2. After removal of 10 bases from V and 3 bases from J, the junction contained 10 bases not matched to a gene. This CDR3 has 15 residues. Germline CDR1 and CDR2: MNHNY and SVGAGI (reference sequence).

The chain combines TRBV7-9 with TRBJ2-3, with TRBD2 matching 11 bases. This CDR3 has 18 residues. The germline CDR1 and CDR2 sequences are SEHNR and FQNEAQ (reference sequence). After removal of 6 bases from V and 1 base from J, the junction contained 12 bases not matched to a gene. In DNA form, the CDR3 reads TGTGCCAGCAGTCCCACCGGGACTAGCGGAGGGGGCACAGATACGCAGTATTTT. This gives the protein CASSPTGTSGGGTDTQYF.

There are a few counts of this clonotype. J is TRBJ1-2 and V is TRBV20-1; the D is unclear. V gave up 1 base and J gave up 0 bases, with 12 bases separating them. The CDR3 runs 15 residues. Germline loops: CDR1 DFQATT, CDR2 SNEGSKA (reference sequence). The DNA of the CDR3 is TGCAGTGCTAGAGCTCGGGCCGCCTCTAACTATGGCTACACCTTC. Encoded protein: CSARARAASNYGYTF.

Comment on this clonotype: A junction end diverges from the germline sequence, so it may reflect a read error. The chain couples TRBV29-1 to TRBJ2-7; 7 nucleotides line up with TRBD1. The V gene's germline CDR1 is SQVTM and CDR2 ANQGSEA. The CDR3 is 13 residues long. This CDR3 reads CSVESPSTGTAIF. The CDR3 nucleotides are TGCAGCGTTGAATCACCCTCGACTGGGACAGCGATCTTC.

This clonotype was observed a handful of times. The chain joins TRBV6-2 or TRBV6-3 to TRBJ1-5, with a possible D match to TRBD1 (6 bases). CDR1 is MNHEY, CDR2 SVGEGT, per germline. Trimming shortened V by 2 bases and J by 3 bases, and 14 bases separated the two germline ends. The CDR3 has 16 amino acids. Here the CDR3 reads CASSYATGIPNQPQHF. CDR3 in DNA: TGTGCCAGCAGTTACGCCACAGGGATCCCCAATCAGCCCCAGCATTTT.

The rearrangement links TRBV19 to TRBJ2-3, with 10 nucleotides matching TRBD2. This CDR3 spans 15 amino acids. Trimming removed 6 bases from V and 1 base from J; junction bases left unmatched: 4. Germline assignment: CDR1 LNHDA and CDR2 SQIVND (reference sequence). The CDR3 is CASRTSGRGTDTQYF. CDR3 in DNA: TGTGCCAGTAGAACCAGCGGGAGGGGCACAGATACGCAGTATTTT.

This clonotype has ten or more counts. The chain has TRBV6-5 and TRBJ1-1; D is uncertain. The CDR3 is made up of 11 amino acids. Germline CDR1 and CDR2: MNHEY and SVGAGI. V gave up 6 bases and J gave up 0 bases, with 2 bases separating them. Here the CDR3 reads CASRMNTEAFF. Written as DNA, the CDR3 is TGTGCCAGCAGGATGAACACTGAAGCTTTCTTT.

This clonotype was observed a few times. This rearrangement joins TRBV15 to TRBJ2-1; D perhaps matches TRBD2 (6 bases). This CDR3 is 16 amino acids long. Germline V lookup: CDR1 LNHNV, CDR2 YYDKDF (reference sequence). V lost 5 bases to trimming and J lost 7 bases, with 21 bases between them. This chain's CDR3 is CATSGKRDSQGNEQFF. In nucleotides, the CDR3 is TGTGCCACCAGCGGCAAACGGGACTCCCAAGGGAATGAGCAGTTCTTC.

This clonotype has a count of ten or more. The chain links TRBV5-1 to TRBJ2-7; D possibly matches TRBD1 or TRBD2 (5 bases each). The CDR3 runs 13 residues. The V gene's germline CDR1 is SGHRS and CDR2 YFSETQ. The V end was cut by 2 bases, the J end by 4 bases, with 10 bases between. The CDR3 sequence is CASSFSGPYEQYF. In nucleotides, the CDR3 is TGCGCCAGCAGCTTTTCGGGGCCGTACGAGCAGTACTTC.

The count of this clonotype is one. The chain couples TRBV11-1 to TRBJ1-1; 9 positions match TRBD1. The V segment lost 5 bases and the J segment 6 bases; nucleotides outside the gene matches: 4. This CDR3 contains 13 residues. Germline assignment: CDR1 SGHAT and CDR2 FQDESV (reference sequence). This CDR3 is CASSRQGGAEAFF. The CDR3 nucleotides are TGTGCCAGCAGCCGACAGGGGGGCGCTGAAGCTTTCTTT.

This clonotype was seen at least ten times. The chain recombines TRBV18 with TRBJ2-3, with D maybe TRBD2 (5 bases). The V end lost 8 bases, the J end lost 1 base, and 10 bases lay between the germline ends. This CDR3 contains 13 residues. The germline V gene has CDR1 KGHSH and CDR2 LQKENI. CDR3 in amino acids: CASSPRGTDTQYF. The CDR3 nucleotides are TGTGCCAGCAGCCCGAGGGGCACAGATACGCAGTATTTT.

The chain joins TRBV24-1 to TRBJ1-3; D call uncertain. With 5 bases removed from V and 4 bases from J, the gap between germline ends came to 17 bases. There are 16 residues in the CDR3. CDR1 and CDR2 (germline): KGHDR, SFDVKD. The CDR3 protein is CATSGPKGNEGNTIYF. As DNA, the CDR3 is TGTGCCACCAGTGGCCCCAAAGGAAACGAGGGAAACACCATATATTTT.

This clonotype has more than one count but fewer than ten. The rearrangement uses TRBV7-8 and TRBJ2-3; D may correspond to TRBD1 or TRBD2 (5 bases each). Trimming shortened V by 3 bases and J by 0 bases, and 13 bases separated the two germline ends. The germline CDR1 and CDR2 sequences are SGHVS and FQNEAQ. This CDR3 spans 16 amino acids. The CDR3, as DNA: TGTGCCAGCAGCTTTTGGGGCAGGGAGAGCACAGATACGCAGTATTTT. This translates into CASSFWGRESTDTQYF.